A selection of T cell receptor beta chains follows, all from one sample in a study of response to subunit inactivated influenza vaccine. TCRdb itself ran the RT-PCR reads through MiXCR, one entry per CDR3 protein. The data hold about 580,000 distinct CDR3 sequences, with roughly 15% observed a single time. The sequences come from PBMCs from blood, collected 11 to 12 days after vaccination. These receptors were obtained from a man aged 50 or older who received an inactivated influenza vaccine. Both conserved end residues are part of each CDR3. The D gene is left open where the match is weak. Where a row states a size, it is once, few, many or the class of an expanded clone; other rows omit it.

cdr3_nt	cdr3_aa	v_call	j_call	cdr3_length	d_call	clone_size
TGTGCCAGCAGTTACTCCCCCGGCACAGGGTGGAACACTGAAGCTTTCTTT	CASSYSPGTGWNTEAFF	TRBV6-5	TRBJ1-1	17	-	-
TGTGCCAGCAGGCTCCAGGGTCCGAACACTGAAGCTTTCTTT	CASRLQGPNTEAFF	TRBV6-1	TRBJ1-1	14	-	-
TGTGCCAGCAGTCCTTGGACTAGCGGGAGGAATGAGCAGTTCTTC	CASSPWTSGRNEQFF	TRBV6-1	TRBJ2-1	15	TRBD2	many
TGTGCCAGCAGCATAGGCGGGGCGGGAGCAGCAGATACGCAGTATTTT	CASSIGGAGAADTQYF	TRBV9	TRBJ2-3	16	TRBD2	few
TGTGCCAGCAGCCCAGGACTAGCGGGAGTATTAAATACGAGGGGGAGCTCCTACAATGAGCAGTTCTTC	CASSPGLAGVLNTRGSSYNEQFF	TRBV4-2	TRBJ2-1	23	TRBD2	-
TGCAGCGTCCTGTCTAGCGGGAGTTCCTACAATGAGCAGTTCTTC	CSVLSSGSSYNEQFF	TRBV29-1	TRBJ2-1	15	TRBD2	few
TGTGCCAGCAGCTTGTGGCAGGTATCGTCCGAGCAGTACTTC	CASSLWQVSSEQYF	TRBV5-4	TRBJ2-7	14	-	few
TGTGCCAGCAGCTCCGCCGGGCGGACCTATGGCTACACCTTC	CASSSAGRTYGYTF	TRBV7-9	TRBJ1-2	14	-	-
TGTGCCAGCAGCTTGGTCGACTCCTACGAGCAGTACTTC	CASSLVDSYEQYF	TRBV5-6	TRBJ2-7	13	-	many
TGCAGTGCTAGTAGGGCGCTGGGCATATCCTACAATGAGCAGTTCTTC	CSASRALGISYNEQFF	TRBV20-1	TRBJ2-1	16	-	-
TGCGCCAGCAGCGGGGGAGCGGGGGGGCTCGCGAAGACCCAGTACTTC	CASSGGAGGLAKTQYF	TRBV5-1	TRBJ2-5	16	TRBD2	few
TGTGCCAGCAGTGACCGGGGTATGGGACGGGACTACGAGCAGTACTTC	CASSDRGMGRDYEQYF	TRBV6-2/TRBV6-3	TRBJ2-7	16	-	few
TGTGCCAGTAGACAGTACAATGAGCAGTTCTTC	CASRQYNEQFF	TRBV19	TRBJ2-1	11	-	many
TGTGCCAGCAGCCCGGGACTAGCGGGGGGACTCTTAGCCAAAAACATTCAGTACTTC	CASSPGLAGGLLAKNIQYF	TRBV7-8	TRBJ2-4	19	TRBD2	few
TGTGCCAGCAGGCGAAGGGGTGGTTGGGACTACGAGCAGTACTTC	CASRRRGGWDYEQYF	TRBV28	TRBJ2-7	15	-	many
TGTGCCAGCAGTTTAAAACCGGGACAGTCCTACCAGATAGCCAAAAACATTCAGTACTTC	CASSLKPGQSYQIAKNIQYF	TRBV28	TRBJ2-4	20	TRBD1	few
TGTGCCACCAGTGCGGCAGGGAGGAAAGATACGCAGTATTTT	CATSAAGRKDTQYF	TRBV24-1	TRBJ2-3	14	-	-
TGTGCCAGCAGTTTACGGGCGAAACTCTCCTACGAGCAGTACTTC	CASSLRAKLSYEQYF	TRBV12-3/TRBV12-4	TRBJ2-7	15	-	few
TGTGCCAGCAGCTTGAGGGACTTGAATGAAAAACTGTTTTTT	CASSLRDLNEKLFF	TRBV7-9	TRBJ1-4	14	-	-
TGTGCCAGCACTCACCGGACAAGCCTCTCTGGAAACACCATATATTTT	CASTHRTSLSGNTIYF	TRBV28	TRBJ1-3	16	-	few